The rows below give T cell receptor beta chains drawn from one sample of a study of blood T cell repertoires in COVID-19. Libraries were prepared by immunoSEQ multiplex PCR; TCRdb keeps only in-frame clonotypes and omits some of them. The table includes more than 110,000 clones, about 87% detected once. Sample: peripheral blood. These receptors all stem from a human donor in a cohort sampled during active COVID-19. CDR3s include the opening cysteine and the closing phenylalanine or tryptophan. Each record gives: V gene, clone size, D gene, CDR3 length, J gene, CDR3 protein, CDR3 DNA. D genes are given only for firm matches. Some rows mark clone size as missing; the rest say once, few, many or name a class of expanded clone.

TRBV11-3	.	TRBD1	16	TRBJ1-1	CASSLGGTGVNTEAFF	TGTGCCAGCAGCTTAGGAGGGACAGGAGTGAACACTGAAGCTTTCTTT
TRBV25-1	.	.	15	TRBJ2-3	CASSRGFKGTDTQYF	TGTGCCAGCAGCAGGGGTTTTAAGGGCACAGATACGCAGTATTTT
TRBV7-2	few	.	14	TRBJ2-2	CASSFSGKIGELFF	TGTGCCAGCAGCTTCTCAGGGAAGATCGGGGAGCTGTTTTTT
TRBV7-3	.	TRBD1	14	TRBJ1-6	CASSKTGNNSPLHF	TGTGCCAGCAGCAAGACAGGGAATAATTCACCCCTCCACTTT
TRBV10-3	few	TRBD1	14	TRBJ2-1	CAIKSKDRENEQFF	TGTGCCATCAAGTCGAAGGACAGGGAAAATGAGCAGTTCTTC
TRBV5-1	once	TRBD2	16	TRBJ2-3	CASSLKASGITDTQYF	TGCGCCAGCAGCTTAAAAGCTAGCGGTATCACAGATACGCAGTATTTT
TRBV19	.	TRBD1	13	TRBJ1-4	CASHGQGGEKLFF	TGTGCCAGCCACGGACAGGGCGGAGAAAAACTGTTTTTT
TRBV6-1	.	.	13	TRBJ1-1	CASSEGRDTEAFF	TGTGCCAGCAGTGAAGGGAGGGACACTGAAGCTTTCTTT
TRBV5-1	.	TRBD1	14	TRBJ2-7	CASSLMDRGNEQYF	TGCGCCAGCAGCTTGATGGACAGGGGTAACGAGCAGTACTTC
TRBV6-1	.	.	12	TRBJ2-3	CASSGAPPAQYF	TGTGCCAGCAGTGGAGCCCCCCCGGCGCAGTATTTT
TRBV30	once	.	13	TRBJ1-6	CAWSPDTSSPLHF	TGTGCCTGGAGTCCTGACACGTCCTCACCCCTCCACTTT
TRBV7-2	.	.	16	TRBJ1-2	CASSFNRDVSNYGYTF	TGTGCCAGCAGCTTTAACAGGGATGTCTCTAACTATGGCTACACCTTC
TRBV15	.	.	15	TRBJ1-5	CATSRDPGVGQPQHF	TGTGCCACCAGCAGAGACCCCGGGGTCGGTCAGCCCCAGCATTTT
TRBV5-6	.	.	13	TRBJ2-7	CASSPGLTYEQYF	TGTGCCAGCTCGCCGGGGTTAACCTACGAGCAGTACTTC
TRBV18	.	TRBD1	14	TRBJ2-2	CASSRTGRSGELFF	TGTGCCAGCTCCCGGACAGGCAGATCCGGGGAGCTGTTTTTT
TRBV7-9	.	.	14	TRBJ2-2	CASSLLVEAGELFF	TGTGCCAGCAGCTTATTAGTGGAGGCCGGGGAGCTGTTTTTT
TRBV7-2	.	TRBD1	15	TRBJ1-1	CASSSPGQGNTEAFF	TGTGCCAGCAGCTCCCCGGGACAGGGGAACACTGAAGCTTTCTTT
TRBV5-1	.	TRBD1	15	TRBJ2-2	CASRTGSPNTGELFF	TGCGCCAGCAGGACAGGGTCGCCGAACACCGGGGAGCTGTTTTTT
TRBV7-8	.	.	13	TRBJ1-2	CASSWTPTNGYTF	TGTGCCAGCAGCTGGACACCAACAAATGGCTACACCTTC
TRBV28	.	.	13	TRBJ1-2	CASSGGPGYGYTF	TGTGCCAGCTCCGGGGGACCGGGCTATGGCTACACCTTC
TRBV11-2	.	TRBD1	12	TRBJ2-7	CASSSRGKEQYF	TGTGCCAGCAGCTCCAGGGGGAAAGAGCAGTACTTC
TRBV27	.	TRBD1	15	TRBJ1-5	CASSRTGGAGQPQHF	TGTGCCAGCAGCAGGACAGGGGGCGCAGGTCAGCCCCAGCATTTT
TRBV18	.	TRBD2	19	TRBJ2-2	CASSPPSANRDYGTGELFF	TGTGCCAGCTCACCACCAAGTGCCAATCGGGACTACGGCACCGGGGAGCTGTTTTTT
TRBV7-9	.	.	14	TRBJ1-5	CASSLGGVIQPQHF	TGTGCCAGCAGCCTAGGGGGGGTGATTCAGCCCCAGCATTTT
TRBV7-9	.	TRBD1	16	TRBJ2-2	CASSRRAGGNTGELFF	TGTGCCAGCAGCAGACGGGCAGGGGGCAACACCGGGGAGCTGTTTTTT
TRBV4-2	few	.	17	TRBJ1-6	CASSQDWAENYNSPLHF	TGTGCCAGCAGCCAAGACTGGGCAGAGAACTATAATTCACCCCTCCACTTT
TRBV10-3	.	.	15	TRBJ2-7	CAISDLQGGPYEQYF	TGTGCCATCAGTGACCTACAGGGGGGGCCCTACGAGCAGTACTTC
TRBV2	few	.	12	TRBJ1-1	CASTQENTEAFF	TGTGCCAGCACACAGGAGAACACTGAAGCTTTCTTT
TRBV7-2	.	TRBD2	15	TRBJ2-7	CASSLKAGEPYEQYF	TGTGCCAGCAGCTTAAAAGCGGGGGAACCCTACGAGCAGTACTTC
TRBV6-5	.	.	16	TRBJ2-5	CASSYQPTPQVETQYF	TGTGCCAGCAGTTACCAGCCGACTCCCCAAGTGGAGACCCAGTACTTC
TRBV9	.	.	14	TRBJ2-7	CASSVGGFSYEQYF	TGTGCCAGCAGCGTCGGAGGATTCTCCTACGAGCAGTACTTC
TRBV14	few	.	15	TRBJ1-2	CASSQYRSSRYGYTF	TGTGCCAGCAGCCAATACAGGTCAAGTCGCTATGGCTACACCTTC
TRBV3-1/TRBV3-2	.	TRBD2	15	TRBJ2-5	CASSPPGLVLETQYF	TGTGCCAGCAGCCCCCCGGGACTAGTGTTGGAGACCCAGTACTTC
TRBV4-3	many	.	15	TRBJ1-2	CASSQDREANYGYTF	TGCGCCAGCAGCCAAGATCGGGAGGCTAACTATGGCTACACCTTC
TRBV27	.	TRBD2	18	TRBJ2-5	CASSPLTSGRGRQETQYF	TGTGCCAGCAGTCCCCTGACTAGCGGGAGGGGAAGGCAAGAGACCCAGTACTTC
TRBV19	once	.	14	TRBJ2-7	CASSMVGASYEQYF	TGTGCCAGTAGTATGGTGGGGGCCTCCTACGAGCAGTACTTC
TRBV27	.	TRBD1	18	TRBJ1-4	CANLQTGWSLGTNEKLFF	TGTGCAAACCTTCAGACAGGGTGGTCCTTGGGAACTAATGAAAAACTGTTTTTT
TRBV5-8	once	TRBD2	16	TRBJ2-2	CASSPWTSGNTGELFF	TGTGCCAGCAGCCCCTGGACTAGCGGGAACACCGGGGAGCTGTTTTTT
TRBV30	few	.	15	TRBJ1-3	CAWSERRLSGNTIYF	TGTGCCTGGAGTGAAAGGAGGCTCTCTGGAAACACCATATATTTT
TRBV27	.	.	15	TRBJ1-1	CASSPWSGGNTEAFF	TGTGCCAGCAGTCCCTGGAGTGGAGGGAACACTGAAGCTTTCTTT
TRBV19	.	TRBD1	16	TRBJ2-5	CASSIGAGGPQETQYF	TGTGCCAGTAGTATCGGGGCAGGGGGACCTCAAGAGACCCAGTACTTC
TRBV24-1	.	TRBD1	15	TRBJ2-2	CATRDTGTGIGELFF	TGTGCCACCAGAGATACTGGGACAGGGATCGGGGAGCTGTTTTTT
TRBV3-1/TRBV3-2	.	.	14	TRBJ1-3	CASSQGVSGNTIYF	TGTGCCAGCAGCCAAGGAGTCTCTGGAAACACCATATATTTT
TRBV12-3/TRBV12-4	.	.	11	TRBJ2-7	CASSLGVEQYF	TGTGCCAGCAGTTTAGGAGTCGAGCAGTACTTC
TRBV12-3/TRBV12-4	.	.	12	TRBJ2-4	CAITVAKNIQYF	TGTGCCATTACAGTAGCCAAAAACATTCAGTACTTC
TRBV7-9	many	.	13	TRBJ2-2	CASSSTNTGELFF	TGTGCCAGCAGCTCCACGAACACCGGGGAGCTGTTTTTT
TRBV10-3	few	.	13	TRBJ1-2	CAQQRDKNYGYTF	TGTGCCCAGCAAAGGGACAAAAACTATGGCTACACCTTC
TRBV10-3	.	.	14	TRBJ2-5	CAISESTIQETQYF	TGTGCCATCAGTGAGTCGACAATCCAAGAGACCCAGTACTTC
TRBV7-8	.	TRBD1	16	TRBJ1-5	CASSLVGQVAVVTQHF	TGTGCCAGCAGCTTAGTAGGACAGGTCGCGGTGGTGACCCAGCATTTT
TRBV9	.	TRBD2	15	TRBJ2-5	CASSVTSGGKGTQYF	TGTGCCAGCAGCGTAACTAGCGGGGGAAAGGGGACCCAGTACTTC
TRBV7-9	.	TRBD2	16	TRBJ2-5	CASSPQRLAGQETQYF	TGTGCCAGCAGCCCACAGCGGCTAGCGGGTCAAGAGACACAGTACTTC
TRBV5-6	once	TRBD2	13	TRBJ2-5	CASSLGLAETQYF	TGTGCCAGCAGCTTGGGACTAGCAGAGACCCAGTACTTC
TRBV29-1	.	TRBD1	12	TRBJ2-5	CSAGTAKETQYF	TGCAGCGCCGGGACAGCCAAAGAGACCCAGTACTTC
TRBV6-2/TRBV6-3	few	.	13	TRBJ1-1	CASSSTGWGGAFF	TGTGCCAGCAGTTCTACAGGGTGGGGGGGAGCTTTCTTT
TRBV29-1	.	.	14	TRBJ1-6	CSVGGDTPNSPLHF	TGCAGCGTTGGGGGGGATACCCCTAATTCACCCCTCCACTTT
TRBV7-8	.	.	14	TRBJ1-1	CASNRIGEGTEAFF	TGTGCCAGCAATCGAATCGGGGAAGGGACTGAAGCTTTCTTT